A selection of T cell receptor beta chains follows, all from one sample in a study of cytomegalovirus exposure and HLA in healthy donors. The protocol was immunoSEQ multiplex PCR, while the TCRdb copy is restricted to in-frame clones and leaves out a portion. The table records 140,000 or so clones, about 91% of them present only once. The sample comprised PBMCs. These receptors originate from a man younger than 30 in good health and CMV-seropositive. Both conserved end residues are part of each CDR3. D genes are given only for firm matches. Size is omitted from some rows. Given values are once, few, many or a class for expanded clones.

abundance: NA
d_gene: NA
v_gene: TRBV27
j_gene: TRBJ1-2
CDR3aa: CASRQGDRRNYGYTF
CDR3nt: TGTGCCAGCAGACAAGGAGACAGGCGGAACTATGGCTACACCTTC

abundance: NA
d_gene: TRBD2
v_gene: TRBV29-1
j_gene: TRBJ2-5
CDR3aa: CSVGGSGSSETQYF
CDR3nt: TGCAGCGTTGGTGGGAGCGGGAGTAGCGAGACCCAGTACTTC

abundance: NA
d_gene: NA
v_gene: TRBV5-1
j_gene: TRBJ2-2
CDR3aa: CASSARDQGEQLTGELFF
CDR3nt: TGCGCCAGCAGTGCTAGGGATCAGGGCGAACAATTGACCGGGGAGCTGTTTTTT

abundance: NA
d_gene: TRBD2
v_gene: TRBV29-1
j_gene: TRBJ2-7
CDR3aa: CSALAGSGEQYF
CDR3nt: TGCAGCGCACTAGCGGGGTCGGGCGAGCAGTACTTC

abundance: few
d_gene: TRBD1
v_gene: TRBV28
j_gene: TRBJ2-7
CDR3aa: CASNRDSDEQYF
CDR3nt: TGTGCCAGCAACCGGGACAGCGACGAGCAGTACTTC

abundance: NA
d_gene: NA
v_gene: TRBV28
j_gene: TRBJ2-7
CDR3aa: CASSWGSEPNEQYF
CDR3nt: TGTGCCAGCAGTTGGGGTAGCGAGCCTAACGAGCAGTACTTC

abundance: NA
d_gene: TRBD1
v_gene: TRBV28
j_gene: TRBJ1-2
CDR3aa: CASNRGGYGYTF
CDR3nt: TGTGCCAGCAACAGGGGCGGGTATGGCTACACCTTC

abundance: NA
d_gene: TRBD1
v_gene: TRBV6-1
j_gene: TRBJ2-5
CDR3aa: CASQGRGPQETQYF
CDR3nt: TGTGCCAGCCAGGGCAGGGGGCCCCAAGAGACCCAGTACTTC

abundance: NA
d_gene: NA
v_gene: TRBV10-3
j_gene: TRBJ1-5
CDR3aa: CAISERVGDQPQHF
CDR3nt: TGTGCCATCAGTGAACGGGTCGGGGATCAGCCCCAGCATTTT

abundance: NA
d_gene: NA
v_gene: TRBV5-4
j_gene: TRBJ2-2
CDR3aa: CASSFDGQTNTGELFF
CDR3nt: TGTGCCAGCAGCTTCGACGGACAGACTAACACCGGGGAGCTGTTTTTT

abundance: NA
d_gene: NA
v_gene: TRBV19
j_gene: TRBJ1-1
CDR3aa: CASMTGFSMNTEAFF
CDR3nt: TGTGCCAGTATGACAGGCTTCTCAATGAACACTGAAGCTTTCTTT